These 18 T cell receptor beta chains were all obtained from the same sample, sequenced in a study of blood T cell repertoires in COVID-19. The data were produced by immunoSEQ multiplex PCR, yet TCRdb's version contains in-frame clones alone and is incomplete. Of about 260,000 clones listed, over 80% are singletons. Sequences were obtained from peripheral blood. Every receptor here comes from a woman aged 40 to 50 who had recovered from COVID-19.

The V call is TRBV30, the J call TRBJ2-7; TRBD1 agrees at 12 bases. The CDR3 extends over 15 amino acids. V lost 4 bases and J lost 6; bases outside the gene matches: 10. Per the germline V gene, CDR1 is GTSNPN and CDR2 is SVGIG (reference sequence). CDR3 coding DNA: TGTGCCTGGACCCCCCGGGGACAGGGGGCGCGCGAGCAGTACTTC. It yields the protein CAWTPRGQGAREQYF. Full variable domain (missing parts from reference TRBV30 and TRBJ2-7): SQTIHQWPATLVQPVGSPLSLECTVEGTSNPNLYWYRQAAGRGLQLLFYSVGIGQISSEVPQNLSASRPQDRQFILSSKKLLLSDSGFYLCAWTPRGQGAREQYFGPGTRLTVT.

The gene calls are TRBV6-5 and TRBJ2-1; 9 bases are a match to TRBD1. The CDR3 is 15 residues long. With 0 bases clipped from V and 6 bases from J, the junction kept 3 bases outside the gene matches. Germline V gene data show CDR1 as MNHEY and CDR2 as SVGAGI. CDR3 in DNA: TGTGCCAGCAGTTACTCGCGGGGACAGGGCAATGAGCAGTTCTTC. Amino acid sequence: CASSYSRGQGNEQFF.

In nucleotides, the CDR3 is TGTGCCAGCTCACCAACTCGAACACTATGGGCTTTCTTT. Translated, it gives CASSPTRTLWAFF. The V call is TRBV18, the J call TRBJ1-1; D unresolved. The length of the CDR3 is 13 residues. CDR1 and CDR2 (germline): KGHSH, LQKENI. The V gene lost 2 bases and the J gene lost 11 bases, with 15 bases spanning the gap.

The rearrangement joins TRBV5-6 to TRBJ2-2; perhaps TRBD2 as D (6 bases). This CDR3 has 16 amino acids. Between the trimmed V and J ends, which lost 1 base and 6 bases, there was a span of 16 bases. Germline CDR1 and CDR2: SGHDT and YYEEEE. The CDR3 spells CASSLPFGSGAGELFF. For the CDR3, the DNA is TGTGCCAGCAGCTTGCCCTTCGGGAGTGGCGCCGGGGAGCTGTTTTTT. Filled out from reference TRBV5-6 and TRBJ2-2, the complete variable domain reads DAGVTQSPTHLIKTRGQQVTLRCSPKSGHDTVSWYQQALGQGPQFIFQYYEEEERQRGNFPDRFSGHQFPNYSSELNVNALLLGDSALYLCASSLPFGSGAGELFFGEGSRLTVL.

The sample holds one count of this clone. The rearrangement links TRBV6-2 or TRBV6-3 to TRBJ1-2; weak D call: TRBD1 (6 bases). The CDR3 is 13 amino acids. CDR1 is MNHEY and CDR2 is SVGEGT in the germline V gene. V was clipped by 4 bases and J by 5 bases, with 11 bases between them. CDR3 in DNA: TGTGCCAGCAGTTCCAACAGGGAGTATGGCTACACCTTC. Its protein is CASSSNREYGYTF.

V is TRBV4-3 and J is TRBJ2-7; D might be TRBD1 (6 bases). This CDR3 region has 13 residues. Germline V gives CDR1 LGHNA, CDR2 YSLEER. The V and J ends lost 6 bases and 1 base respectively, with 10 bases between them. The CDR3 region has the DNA TGCGCCAGCAGTCCAGGGGAGTCCTACGAGCAGTACTTC. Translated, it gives CASSPGESYEQYF.

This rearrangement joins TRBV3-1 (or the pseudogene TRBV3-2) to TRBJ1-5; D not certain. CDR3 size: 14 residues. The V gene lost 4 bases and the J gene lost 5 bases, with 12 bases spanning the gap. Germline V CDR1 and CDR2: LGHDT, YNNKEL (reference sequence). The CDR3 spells CASSPDTLYQPQHF. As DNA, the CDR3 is TGTGCCAGCAGCCCCGACACGTTGTATCAGCCCCAGCATTTT.

CDR3 loop: CASSLDVSGGPVDTQYF. For the CDR3, the DNA is TGTGCCAGCAGCTTGGATGTCTCGGGGGGCCCTGTAGATACGCAGTATTTT. The chain is built from TRBV5-4 and TRBJ2-3; D may be TRBD2 (7 bases). In germline, CDR1 is SGHNT, CDR2 YYREEE (reference sequence). V gave up 0 bases and J gave up 5 bases, with 19 bases separating them. The CDR3 length is 17 residues.

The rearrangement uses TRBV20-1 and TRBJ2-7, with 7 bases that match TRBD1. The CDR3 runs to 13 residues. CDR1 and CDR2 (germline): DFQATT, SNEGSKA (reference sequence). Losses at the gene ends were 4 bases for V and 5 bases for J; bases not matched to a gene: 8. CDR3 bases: TGCAGTGCTAATGAAGGGGGCCGGGACGAGCAGTACTTC. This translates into CSANEGGRDEQYF.

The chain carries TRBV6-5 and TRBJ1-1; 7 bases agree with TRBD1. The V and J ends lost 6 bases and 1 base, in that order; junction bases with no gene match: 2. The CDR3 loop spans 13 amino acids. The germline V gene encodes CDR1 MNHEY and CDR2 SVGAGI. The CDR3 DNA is TGTGCCAGCAGGTACAGGGGGAACACTGAAGCTTTCTTT. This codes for CASRYRGNTEAFF.

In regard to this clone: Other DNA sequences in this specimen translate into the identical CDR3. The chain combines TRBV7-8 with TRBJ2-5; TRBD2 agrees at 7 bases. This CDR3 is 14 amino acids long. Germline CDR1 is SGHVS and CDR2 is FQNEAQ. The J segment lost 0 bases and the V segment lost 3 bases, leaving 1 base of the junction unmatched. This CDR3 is CASSLGGYQETQYF. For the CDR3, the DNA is TGTGCCAGCAGCTTGGGGGGGTACCAAGAGACCCAGTACTTC.

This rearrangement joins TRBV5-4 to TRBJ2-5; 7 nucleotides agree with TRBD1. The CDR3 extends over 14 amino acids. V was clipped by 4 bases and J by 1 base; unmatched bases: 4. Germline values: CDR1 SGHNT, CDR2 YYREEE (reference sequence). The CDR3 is CASSPTGAQETQYF. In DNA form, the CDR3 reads TGTGCCAGCAGCCCCACAGGGGCCCAAGAGACCCAGTACTTC.

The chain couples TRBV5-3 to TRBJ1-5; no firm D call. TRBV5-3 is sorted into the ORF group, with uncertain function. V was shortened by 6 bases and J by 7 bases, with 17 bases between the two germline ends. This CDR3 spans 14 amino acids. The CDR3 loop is CARTSKRGPQPQHF. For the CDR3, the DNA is TGTGCCAGAACCAGCAAGCGGGGTCCCCAGCCCCAGCATTTT.

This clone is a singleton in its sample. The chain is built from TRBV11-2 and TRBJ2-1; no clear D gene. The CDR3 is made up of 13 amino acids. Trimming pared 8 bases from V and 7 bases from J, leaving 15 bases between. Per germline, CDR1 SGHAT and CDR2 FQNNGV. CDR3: CASAPEPLNEQFF. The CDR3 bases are TGTGCCAGCGCGCCCGAGCCCCTGAATGAGCAGTTCTTC.

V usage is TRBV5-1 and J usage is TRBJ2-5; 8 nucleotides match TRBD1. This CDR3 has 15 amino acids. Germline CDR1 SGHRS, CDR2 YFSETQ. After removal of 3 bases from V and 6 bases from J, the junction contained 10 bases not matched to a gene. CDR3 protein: CASSSSGGDGKTQYF. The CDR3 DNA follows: TGCGCCAGCAGCTCCTCAGGGGGCGATGGAAAGACCCAGTACTTC.

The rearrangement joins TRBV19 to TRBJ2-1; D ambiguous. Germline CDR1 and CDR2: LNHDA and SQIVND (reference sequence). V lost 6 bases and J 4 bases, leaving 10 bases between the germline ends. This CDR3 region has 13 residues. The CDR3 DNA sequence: TGTGCCAGTAGCCAGTCCTCTTACAATGAGCAGTTCTTC. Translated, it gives CASSQSSYNEQFF.

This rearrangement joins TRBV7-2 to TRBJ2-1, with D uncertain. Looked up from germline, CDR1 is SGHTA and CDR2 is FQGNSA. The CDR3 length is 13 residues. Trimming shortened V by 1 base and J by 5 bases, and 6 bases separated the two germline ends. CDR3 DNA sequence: TGTGCCAGCAGCTTAGACATTGACAATGAGCAGTTCTTC. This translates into CASSLDIDNEQFF.

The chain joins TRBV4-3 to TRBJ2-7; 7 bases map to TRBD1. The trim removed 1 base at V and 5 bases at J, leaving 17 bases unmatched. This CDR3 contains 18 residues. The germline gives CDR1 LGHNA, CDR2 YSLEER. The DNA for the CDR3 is TGCGCCAGCAGCCAAGGTCTATATTCCCGGGACAGAGGGGACGAGCAGTACTTC. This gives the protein CASSQGLYSRDRGDEQYF.